These T cell receptor beta chains were read from a single sample in a study of shared clonotypes between healthy human individuals. Libraries were prepared by immunoSEQ multiplex PCR; TCRdb keeps only in-frame clonotypes and omits some of them. The sample has some 2,000,000 clones; almost 96% are singletons. Input material: naive CD4+ T cells sorted from blood. Receptors originate from a man in his late teens or twenties in good health. CDR3s include the opening cysteine and the closing phenylalanine or tryptophan. The order of the fields is J gene, D gene, V gene, CDR3 protein, CDR3 DNA. D genes are given only for firm matches.

TRBJ1-5	TRBD1	TRBV2	CASRGGQGRNQPQHF	TGTGCCAGCAGGGGGGGACAGGGACGCAATCAGCCCCAGCATTTT
TRBJ1-5	TRBD1	TRBV6-6	CASSFPGGRGNQPQHF	TGTGCCAGCAGTTTCCCAGGGGGGCGAGGCAATCAGCCCCAGCATTTT
TRBJ2-1	.	TRBV10-3	CAISGGVRIGHNEQFF	TGTGCCATCAGTGGGGGTGTGAGAATTGGCCACAATGAGCAGTTCTTC
TRBJ2-3	.	TRBV7-2	CASSSPAVPQYF	TGTGCCAGCAGCTCACCGGCGGTTCCGCAGTATTTT
TRBJ1-2	.	TRBV5-5	CASSPDSANGYTF	TGTGCCAGCAGCCCGGACAGCGCAAATGGCTACACCTTC
TRBJ1-6	.	TRBV5-6	CASSLDRNSPLHF	TGTGCCAGCAGCTTGGACAGAAATTCACCCCTCCACTTT
TRBJ1-1	TRBD1	TRBV5-1	CASSLAGTGNTEAFF	TGCGCCAGCAGCTTGGCTGGGACAGGCAACACTGAAGCTTTCTTT
TRBJ2-2	.	TRBV7-3	CASSSSGSGELFF	TGTGCCAGCAGCTCGTCAGGGTCCGGGGAGCTGTTTTTT
TRBJ1-6	.	TRBV10-3	CAIGGTDYNSPLHF	TGTGCCATCGGGGGGACGGACTATAATTCACCCCTCCACTTT
TRBJ1-6	.	TRBV5-4	CASSLAGSGYSPLHF	TGTGCCAGCAGCTTGGCCGGTTCCGGTTATTCACCCCTCCACTTT